The 2 T cell receptor beta chains listed next were all sequenced from one sample in a study of T cells expressing NK-cell markers. TCRdb reprocessed the 5' RACE reads, with one entry per CDR3 protein and no DNA. The specimen's table records hundreds of thousands of distinct CDR3 sequences. Sequenced input: blood T cells: a sorted CD56 or NKG2C T cell subset, CD4+ or CD8+ T cells, or bulk PBMC T cells (not recorded which). Every receptor here comes from a woman between 18 and 70 years old in good health.

This chain links TRBV7-2 with TRBJ1-1. Germline V lookup: CDR1 SGHTA, CDR2 FQGNSA. The CDR3 covers 16 residues. CDR3 sequence reads: CASSLAARQSNTEAFF.

The V and J genes are TRBV15 and TRBJ2-5. Germline-derived CDR1 and CDR2 are LNHNV and YYDKDF (reference sequence). The CDR3 covers 13 residues. CDR3 sequence: CATSRDRRETQYF.